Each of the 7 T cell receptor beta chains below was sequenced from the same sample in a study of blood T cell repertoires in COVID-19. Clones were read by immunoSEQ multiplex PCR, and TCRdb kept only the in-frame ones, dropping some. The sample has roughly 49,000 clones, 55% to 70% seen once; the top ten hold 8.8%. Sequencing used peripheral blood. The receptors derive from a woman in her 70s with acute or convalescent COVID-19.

The CDR3 nucleotides read TGTGCCAGCAGTTACTCGGGCAGGGTAGGGGATTCACCCCTCCACTTT. Amino acid sequence: CASSYSGRVGDSPLHF. The chain employs TRBV6-6 and TRBJ1-6, with TRBD1 as a possible D gene (5 bases). Per the germline V gene, CDR1 is MNHNY and CDR2 is SVGAGI (reference sequence). Trimming cost V 0 bases and J 8 bases, with 14 bases left between them. This CDR3 has 16 residues.

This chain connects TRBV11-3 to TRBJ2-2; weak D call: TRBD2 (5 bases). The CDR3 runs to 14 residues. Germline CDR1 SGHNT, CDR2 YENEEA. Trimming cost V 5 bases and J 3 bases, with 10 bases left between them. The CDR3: CASSPTGDTGELFF. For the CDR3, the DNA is TGTGCCAGCAGCCCGACCGGGGACACCGGGGAGCTGTTTTTT. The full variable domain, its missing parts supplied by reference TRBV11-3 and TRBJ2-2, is EAGVVQSPRYKIIEKKQPVAFWCNPISGHNTLYWYLQNLGQGPELLIRYENEEAVDDSQLPKDRFSAERLKGVDSTLKIQPAELGDSAVYLCASSPTGDTGELFFGEGSRLTVL.

CDR3 sequence (DNA): TGTGCCAGCAGCCCCCGGGACAGGGGACTAGCGGGAGGGTATGAGCAGTTCTTC. Translating gives CASSPRDRGLAGGYEQFF. V and J are TRBV7-9 and TRBJ2-1, with 16 bases lining up with TRBD2. Losses at the gene ends were 5 bases for V and 8 bases for J; bases not matched to a gene: 12. Germline-derived CDR1 and CDR2 are SEHNR and FQNEAQ (reference sequence). The CDR3 has 18 amino acids.

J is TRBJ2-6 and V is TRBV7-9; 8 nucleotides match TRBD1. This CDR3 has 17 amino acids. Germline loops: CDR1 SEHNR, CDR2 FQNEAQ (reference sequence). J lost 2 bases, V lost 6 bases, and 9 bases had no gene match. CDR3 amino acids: CASRDRVRSTGANVLTF. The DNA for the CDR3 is TGTGCCAGCAGGGACAGGGTGAGGTCAACTGGGGCCAACGTCCTGACTTTC.

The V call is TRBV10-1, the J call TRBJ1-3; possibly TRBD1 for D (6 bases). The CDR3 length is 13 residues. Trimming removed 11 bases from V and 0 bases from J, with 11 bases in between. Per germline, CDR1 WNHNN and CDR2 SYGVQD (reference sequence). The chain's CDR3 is CAGQSFSGNTIYF. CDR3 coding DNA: TGCGCCGGACAGTCATTCTCTGGAAACACCATATATTTT.

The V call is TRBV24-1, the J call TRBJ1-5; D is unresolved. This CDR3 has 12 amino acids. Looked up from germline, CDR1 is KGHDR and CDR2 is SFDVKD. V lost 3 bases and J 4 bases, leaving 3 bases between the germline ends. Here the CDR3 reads CATSDPNQPQHF. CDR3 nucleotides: TGTGCCACCAGTGATCCTAATCAGCCCCAGCATTTT.

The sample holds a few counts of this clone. CDR3 protein: CATSDPGDETQYF. The CDR3 nucleotides read TGTGCCACCAGTGACCCAGGGGACGAGACCCAGTACTTC. The chain has TRBV24-1 and TRBJ2-5, with TRBD1 as a possible D gene (6 bases). The CDR3 has 13 residues. Trimming removed 4 bases at V and 5 bases at J, with 10 bases between. The germline V gene encodes CDR1 KGHDR and CDR2 SFDVKD.